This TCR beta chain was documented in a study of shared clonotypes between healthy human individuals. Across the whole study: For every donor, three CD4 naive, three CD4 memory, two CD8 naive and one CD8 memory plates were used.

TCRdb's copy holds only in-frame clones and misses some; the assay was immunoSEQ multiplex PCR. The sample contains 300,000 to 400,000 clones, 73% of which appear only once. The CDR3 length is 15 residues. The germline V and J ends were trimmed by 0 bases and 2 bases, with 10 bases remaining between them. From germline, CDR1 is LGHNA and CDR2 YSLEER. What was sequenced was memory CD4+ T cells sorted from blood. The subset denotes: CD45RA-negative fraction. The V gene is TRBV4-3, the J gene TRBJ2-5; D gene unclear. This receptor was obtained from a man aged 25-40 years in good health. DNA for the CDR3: TGCGCCAGCAGCCAAGACCTGGGTGGTCAAGAGACCCAGTACTTC. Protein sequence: CASSQDLGGQETQYF.